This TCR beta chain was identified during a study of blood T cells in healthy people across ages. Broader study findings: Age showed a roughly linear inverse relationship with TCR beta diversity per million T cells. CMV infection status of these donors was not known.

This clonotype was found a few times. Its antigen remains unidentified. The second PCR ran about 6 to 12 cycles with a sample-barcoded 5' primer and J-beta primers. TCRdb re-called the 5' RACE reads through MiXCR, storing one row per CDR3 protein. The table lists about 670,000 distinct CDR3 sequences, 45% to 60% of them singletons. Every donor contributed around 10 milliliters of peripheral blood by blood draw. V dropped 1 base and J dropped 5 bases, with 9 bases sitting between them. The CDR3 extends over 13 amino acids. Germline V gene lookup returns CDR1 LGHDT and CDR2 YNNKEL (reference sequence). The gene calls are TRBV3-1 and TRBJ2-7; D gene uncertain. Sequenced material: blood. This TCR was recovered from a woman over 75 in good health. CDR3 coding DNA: TGTGCCAGCAGCCAAGGGGCTGTCCACGAGCAGTACTTC. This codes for CASSQGAVHEQYF.